The T cell receptor beta chain under discussion was sequenced for a study of PD-L1 blockade in urothelial cancer. Study as a whole: Chemotherapy regimens numbering 0 to 3 had been given to patients. At 3 weeks (second dose) and 6 weeks after starting treatment, blood was analyzed. Blood-derived samples held a median about 130,000 T cells.

With respect to this clone: What it recognizes is unknown.

Regarding time point: pretreatment peripheral blood. Repertoires were generated with immunoSEQ multiplex PCR, while TCRdb's copy carries only in-frame clones and drops some. Seen here are about 50,000 clones, around 80% observed once, and the top ten hold around 3.2%. Germline V lookup: CDR1 SGHDT, CDR2 YYEEEE. The CDR3 totals 16 residues. V shed 4 bases and J 0 bases; nucleotides not matched to a gene: 9. Findings and limits, study-wide: Pretreatment TCR clonality in blood under the median foretold superior survival.

This chain connects TRBV5-6 to TRBJ2-7; 8 bases are shared with TRBD1. The TCR sequence derives from a man between 65 and 80 years old with urothelial cancer. This specimen was PBMCs, taken around atezolizumab (anti-PD-L1) treatment. The CDR3 loop reads CASSDGQGLFSYEQYF. CDR3 bases: TGTGCCAGCAGCGATGGACAGGGTTTGTTCTCCTACGAGCAGTACTTC.